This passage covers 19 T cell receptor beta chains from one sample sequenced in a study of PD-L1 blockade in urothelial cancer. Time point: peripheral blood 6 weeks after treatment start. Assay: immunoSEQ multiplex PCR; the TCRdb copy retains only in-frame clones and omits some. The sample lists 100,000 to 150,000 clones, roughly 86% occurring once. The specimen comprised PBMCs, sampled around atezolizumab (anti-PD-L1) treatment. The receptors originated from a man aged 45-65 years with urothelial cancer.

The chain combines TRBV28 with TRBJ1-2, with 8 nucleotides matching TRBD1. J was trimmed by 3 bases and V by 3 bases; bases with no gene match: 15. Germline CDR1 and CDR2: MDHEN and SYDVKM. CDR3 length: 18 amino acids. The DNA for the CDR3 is TGTGCCAGCAGTTTGAGGCAGGGGGCGAGGTCTAGGGACTATGGCTACACCTTC. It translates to CASSLRQGARSRDYGYTF.

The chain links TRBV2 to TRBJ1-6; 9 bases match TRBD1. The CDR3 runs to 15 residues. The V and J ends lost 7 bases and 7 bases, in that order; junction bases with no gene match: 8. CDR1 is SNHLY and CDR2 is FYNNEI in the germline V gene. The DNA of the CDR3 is TGTGCCAGCATGTCGGACAGGGGTGGGAATTCACCCCTCCACTTT. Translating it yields CASMSDRGGNSPLHF.

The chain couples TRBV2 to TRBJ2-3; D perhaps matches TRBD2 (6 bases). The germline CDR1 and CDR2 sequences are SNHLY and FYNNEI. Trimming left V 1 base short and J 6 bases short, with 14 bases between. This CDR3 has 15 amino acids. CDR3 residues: CASSEGSGGVDTQYF. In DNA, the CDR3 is TGTGCCAGCAGTGAAGGTAGCGGCGGGGTGGATACGCAGTATTTT.

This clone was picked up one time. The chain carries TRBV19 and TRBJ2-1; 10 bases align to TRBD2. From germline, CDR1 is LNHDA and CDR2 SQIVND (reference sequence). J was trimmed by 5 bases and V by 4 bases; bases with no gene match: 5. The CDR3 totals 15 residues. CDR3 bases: TGTGCCAGTAGTAACCCGGGACTAGCGAACAATGAGCAGTTCTTC. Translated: CASSNPGLANNEQFF.

As DNA, the CDR3 is TGTGCCAGCAGGGACAGGGGCCCCTACGAGCAGTACTTC. Translated: CASRDRGPYEQYF. This chain connects TRBV6-1 to TRBJ2-7, with 9 bases matching TRBD1. This CDR3 is built from 13 residues. Germline V gene lookup returns CDR1 MNHNS and CDR2 SASEGT. J lost 2 bases, V lost 6 bases, and 2 bases had no gene match.

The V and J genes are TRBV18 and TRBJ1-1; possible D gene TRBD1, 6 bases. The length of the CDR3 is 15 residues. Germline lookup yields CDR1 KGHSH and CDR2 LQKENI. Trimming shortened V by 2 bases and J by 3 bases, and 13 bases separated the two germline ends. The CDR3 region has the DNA TGTGCCAGCTCACCAATCCAGGGGTTGGACACTGAAGCTTTCTTT. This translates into CASSPIQGLDTEAFF.

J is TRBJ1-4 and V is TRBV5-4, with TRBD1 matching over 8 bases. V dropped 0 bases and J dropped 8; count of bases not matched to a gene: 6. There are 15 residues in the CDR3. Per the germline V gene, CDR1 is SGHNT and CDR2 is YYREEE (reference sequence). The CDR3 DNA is TGTGCCAGCAGCTTGGAACAGGGGGTGGGGGAAAAACTGTTTTTT. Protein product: CASSLEQGVGEKLFF.

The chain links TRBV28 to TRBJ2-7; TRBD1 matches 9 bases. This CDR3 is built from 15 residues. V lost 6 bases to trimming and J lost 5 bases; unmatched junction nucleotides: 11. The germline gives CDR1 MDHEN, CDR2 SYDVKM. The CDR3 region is CASRQGDRERDEQYF. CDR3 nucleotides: TGTGCCAGCAGACAAGGGGACAGGGAGCGTGACGAGCAGTACTTC.

For the CDR3, the DNA is TGTGCCAGCAGCACGGGACTAGCGAGATACAATGAGCAGTTCTTC. Amino acid sequence: CASSTGLARYNEQFF. This chain uses TRBV7-9 with TRBJ2-1, with TRBD2 matching over 10 bases. This CDR3 region has 15 residues. CDR1 is SEHNR and CDR2 is FQNEAQ in the germline V gene (reference sequence). The junction had 5 bases not matched to a gene; V was cut back by 5 bases and J by 4 bases.

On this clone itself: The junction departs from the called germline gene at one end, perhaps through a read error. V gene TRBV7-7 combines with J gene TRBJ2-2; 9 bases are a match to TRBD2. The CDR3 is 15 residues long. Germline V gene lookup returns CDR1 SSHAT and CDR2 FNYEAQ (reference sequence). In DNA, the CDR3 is TGTGCTAGCAGCTTAGCGCTAGCGGGAACCGGGGAGCTGTTTTTT. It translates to CASSLALAGTGELFF.

CDR3 amino acids: CASSKVETSGRRCHEQYF. The CDR3 region has the DNA TGTGCCAGCAGCAAAGTGGAGACTAGCGGGAGAAGGTGCCACGAGCAGTACTTC. The chain uses TRBV21-1 and TRBJ2-7; the table's TRBD2 call for D was not verified on the DNA. TRBV21-1 is shown as a pseudogene. This CDR3 has 18 residues.

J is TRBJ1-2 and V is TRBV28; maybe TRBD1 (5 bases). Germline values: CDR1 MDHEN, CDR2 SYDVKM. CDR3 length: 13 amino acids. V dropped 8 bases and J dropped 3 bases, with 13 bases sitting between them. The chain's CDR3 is CASRGSGYYGYTF. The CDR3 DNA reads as TGTGCCAGCCGGGGGTCGGGGTACTATGGCTACACCTTC.

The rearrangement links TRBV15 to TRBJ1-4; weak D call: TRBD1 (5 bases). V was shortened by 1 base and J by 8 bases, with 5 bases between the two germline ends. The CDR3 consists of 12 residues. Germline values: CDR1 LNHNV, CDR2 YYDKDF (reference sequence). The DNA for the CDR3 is TGTGCCACCAGCAGAGGACAGGAAAAACTGTTTTTT. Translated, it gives CATSRGQEKLFF.

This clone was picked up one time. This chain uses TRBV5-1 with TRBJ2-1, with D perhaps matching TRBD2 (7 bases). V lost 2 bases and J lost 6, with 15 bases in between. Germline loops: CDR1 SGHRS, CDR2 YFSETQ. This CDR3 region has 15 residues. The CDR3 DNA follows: TGCGCCAGCAGCTTAGAGGGGGGGGTCGTCAATGAGCAGTTCTTC. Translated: CASSLEGGVVNEQFF.

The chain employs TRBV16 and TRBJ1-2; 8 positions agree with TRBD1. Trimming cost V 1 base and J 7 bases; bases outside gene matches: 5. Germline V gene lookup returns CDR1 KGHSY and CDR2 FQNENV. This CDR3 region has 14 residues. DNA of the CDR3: TGTGCCAGCAGCCAATTCCAGGGGGCTGGTGGCTACACCTTC. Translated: CASSQFQGAGGYTF.

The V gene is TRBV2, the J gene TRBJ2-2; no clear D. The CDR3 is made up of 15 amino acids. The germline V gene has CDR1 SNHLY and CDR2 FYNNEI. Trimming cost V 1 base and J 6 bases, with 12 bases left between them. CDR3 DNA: TGTGCCAGCAGTGAAGAGTGGTCAGGTTCCGGGGAGCTGTTTTTT. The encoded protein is CASSEEWSGSGELFF.

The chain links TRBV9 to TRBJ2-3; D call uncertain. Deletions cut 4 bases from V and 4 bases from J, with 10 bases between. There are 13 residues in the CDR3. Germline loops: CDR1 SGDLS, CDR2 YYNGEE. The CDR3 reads CASSQAPADTQYF. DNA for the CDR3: TGTGCCAGCAGCCAGGCCCCGGCAGATACGCAGTATTTT.

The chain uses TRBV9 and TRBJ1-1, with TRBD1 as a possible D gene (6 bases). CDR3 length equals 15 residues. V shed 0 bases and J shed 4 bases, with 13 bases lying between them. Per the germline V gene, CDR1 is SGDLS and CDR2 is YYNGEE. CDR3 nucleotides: TGTGCCAGCAGCGTAGGATGGGGGGGCAGCACTGAAGCTTTCTTT. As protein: CASSVGWGGSTEAFF.

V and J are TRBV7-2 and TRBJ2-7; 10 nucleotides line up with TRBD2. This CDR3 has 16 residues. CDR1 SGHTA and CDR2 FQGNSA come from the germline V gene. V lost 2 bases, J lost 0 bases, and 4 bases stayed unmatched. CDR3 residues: CASSLIPSGSSYEQYF. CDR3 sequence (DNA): TGTGCCAGCAGCTTAATCCCTAGCGGGAGCTCCTACGAGCAGTACTTC.